This T cell receptor beta chain comes out of a study of OX40 agonist ivuxolimab in advanced cancers. Study-level points and caveats: Expanded clones were, on average, more numerous among CD8+ T cells than CD4+. Certain nonresponders likewise exhibited a low normalized T-cell clonal expansion.

Profiled with immunoSEQ multiplex PCR; TCRdb holds only in-frame clones, not every one. The sample lists around 44,000 clones, more than 75% occurring once. The V gene's germline CDR1 is MNHEY and CDR2 SMNVEV (reference sequence). CDR3 length: 16 residues. V lost 3 bases to trimming and J lost 1 base; unmatched junction nucleotides: 5. Patients were excluded for autoimmune disease history or systemic immunosuppression. This clone occurred a few times. The antigen is not known. Sequencing used CD4+ or CD8+ T cells sorted from blood, obtained in a trial of the OX40 agonist ivuxolimab. The TCR originated in an adult with an advanced solid tumor such as melanoma, head and neck, liver or kidney cancer. This sequence joins TRBV27 and TRBJ2-1; TRBD1 matches 8 bases. CDR3 sequence: CASSFRDRGSYNEQFF. The DNA of the CDR3 is TGTGCCAGCAGTTTCCGAGACAGGGGTTCCTACAATGAGCAGTTCTTC.